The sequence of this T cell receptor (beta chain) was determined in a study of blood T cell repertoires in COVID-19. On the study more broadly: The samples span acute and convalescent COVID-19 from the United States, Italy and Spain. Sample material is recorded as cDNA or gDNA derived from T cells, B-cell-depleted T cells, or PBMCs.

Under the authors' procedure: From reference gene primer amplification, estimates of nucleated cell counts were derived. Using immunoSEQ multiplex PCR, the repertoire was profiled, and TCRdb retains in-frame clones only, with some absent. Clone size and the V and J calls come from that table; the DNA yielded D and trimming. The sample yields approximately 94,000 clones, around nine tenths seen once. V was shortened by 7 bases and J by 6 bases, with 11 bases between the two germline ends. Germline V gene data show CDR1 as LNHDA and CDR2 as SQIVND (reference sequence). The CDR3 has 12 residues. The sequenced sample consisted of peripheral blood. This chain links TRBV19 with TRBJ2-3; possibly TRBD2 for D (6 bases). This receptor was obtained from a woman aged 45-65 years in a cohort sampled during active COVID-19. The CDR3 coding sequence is TGTGCCAGTACAGGGACTCCCGATACGCAGTATTTT. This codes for CASTGTPDTQYF.